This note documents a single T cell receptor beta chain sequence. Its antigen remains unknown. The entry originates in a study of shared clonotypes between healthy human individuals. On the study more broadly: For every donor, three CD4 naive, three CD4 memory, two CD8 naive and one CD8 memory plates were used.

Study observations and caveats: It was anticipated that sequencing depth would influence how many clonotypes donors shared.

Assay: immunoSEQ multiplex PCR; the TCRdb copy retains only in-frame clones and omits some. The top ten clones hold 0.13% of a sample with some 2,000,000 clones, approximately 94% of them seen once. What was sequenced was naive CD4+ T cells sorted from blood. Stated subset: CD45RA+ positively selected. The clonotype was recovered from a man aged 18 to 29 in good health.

Here the CDR3 reads CAWSVRITGIYNSPLHF. CDR3 bases: TGTGCCTGGAGTGTCCGGATCACCGGGATTTATAATTCACCCCTCCACTTT. The chain links TRBV30 to TRBJ1-6; D unresolved. Per the germline V gene, CDR1 is GTSNPN and CDR2 is SVGIG (reference sequence). The CDR3 has 17 residues. Trimming took 0 bases from V and 4 from J, leaving 16 bases between them.